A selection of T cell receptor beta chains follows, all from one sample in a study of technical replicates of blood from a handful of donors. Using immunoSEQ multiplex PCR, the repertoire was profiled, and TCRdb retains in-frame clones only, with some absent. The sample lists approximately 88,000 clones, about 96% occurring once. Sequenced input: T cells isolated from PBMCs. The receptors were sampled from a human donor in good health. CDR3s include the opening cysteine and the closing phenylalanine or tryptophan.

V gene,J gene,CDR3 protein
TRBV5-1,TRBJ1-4,CASSGDRLNEKLFF
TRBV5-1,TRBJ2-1,CASSSSPGQYFDEQFF
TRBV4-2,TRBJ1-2,CASSQDRFGLLYGYTF
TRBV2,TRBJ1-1,CASSAGRPKGTEAFF
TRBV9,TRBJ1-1,CASSSTGLAEAFF
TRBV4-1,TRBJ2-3,CASSQVLPGLTDTQYF
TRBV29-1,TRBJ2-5,CSVLIASGSETQYF
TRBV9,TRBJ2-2,CASSIRQGSGELFF
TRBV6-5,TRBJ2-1,CASSYGSGIYNEQFF
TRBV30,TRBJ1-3,CAWSPRGGAGNTIYF
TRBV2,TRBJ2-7,CASTGLAGDEQYF
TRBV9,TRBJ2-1,CASSVGLAGGNEQFF
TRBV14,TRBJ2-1,CASSPDWEYNEQFF
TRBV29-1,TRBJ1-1,CSVFVSNTEAFF
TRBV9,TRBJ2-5,CASSVRRWAGETQYF
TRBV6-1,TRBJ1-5,CASSAFQGSNQPQHF
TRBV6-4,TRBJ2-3,CASSVWAGSTDTQYF
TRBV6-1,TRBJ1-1,CASSTRLGATEAFF
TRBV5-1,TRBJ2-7,CASSLDGLTSYEQYF
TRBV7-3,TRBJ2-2,CASSFLGGTTGELFF
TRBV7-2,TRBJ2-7,CASSYKLTSRRGEQYF
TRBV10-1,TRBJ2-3,CAGETGNDTDTQYF
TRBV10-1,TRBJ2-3,CASSELGTSGREDTQYF
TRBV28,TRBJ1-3,CASSFRGSGNTIYF
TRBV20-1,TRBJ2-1,CSARGGHEQFF